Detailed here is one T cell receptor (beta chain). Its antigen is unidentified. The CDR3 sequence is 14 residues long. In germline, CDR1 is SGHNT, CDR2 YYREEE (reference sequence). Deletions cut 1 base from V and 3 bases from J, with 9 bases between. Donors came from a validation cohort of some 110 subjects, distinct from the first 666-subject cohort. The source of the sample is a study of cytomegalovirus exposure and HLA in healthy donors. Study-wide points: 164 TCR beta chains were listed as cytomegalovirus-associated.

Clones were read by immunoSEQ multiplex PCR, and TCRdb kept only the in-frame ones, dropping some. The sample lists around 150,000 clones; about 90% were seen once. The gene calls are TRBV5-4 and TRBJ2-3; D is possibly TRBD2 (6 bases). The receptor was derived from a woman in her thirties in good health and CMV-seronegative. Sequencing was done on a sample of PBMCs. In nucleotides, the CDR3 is TGTGCCAGCAGCTTGTCCGGGGGAACAGATACGCAGTATTTT. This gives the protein CASSLSGGTDTQYF.